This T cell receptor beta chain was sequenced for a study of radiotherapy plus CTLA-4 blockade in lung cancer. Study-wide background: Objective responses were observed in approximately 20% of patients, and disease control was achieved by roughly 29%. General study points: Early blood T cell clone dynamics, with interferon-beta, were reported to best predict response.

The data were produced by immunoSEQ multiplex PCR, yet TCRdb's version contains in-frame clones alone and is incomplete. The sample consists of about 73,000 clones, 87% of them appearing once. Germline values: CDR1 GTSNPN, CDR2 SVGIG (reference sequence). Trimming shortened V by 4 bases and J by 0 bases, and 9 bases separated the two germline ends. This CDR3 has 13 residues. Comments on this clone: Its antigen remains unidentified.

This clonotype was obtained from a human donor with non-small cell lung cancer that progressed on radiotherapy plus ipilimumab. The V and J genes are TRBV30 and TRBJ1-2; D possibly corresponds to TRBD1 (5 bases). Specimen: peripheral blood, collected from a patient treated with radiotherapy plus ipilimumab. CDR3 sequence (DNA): TGTGCCTGGAAGGGGCTGTCTAACTATGGCTACACCTTC. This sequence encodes CAWKGLSNYGYTF.